The present TCR beta chain was sequenced within a study of early T cells in non-severe SARS-CoV-2 infection. Study at large: Chains were not paired, and sequencing was done on bulk RNA from unsorted whole blood. Study-wide results and caveats: The study's VDJdb matching favored anti-spike CD8 responses and missed private and CD4 specificities.

The CDR3 extends over 14 amino acids. The V end was cut by 4 bases, the J end by 9 bases, with 16 bases between. Per germline, CDR1 SEHNR and CDR2 FQNEAQ (reference sequence). Unique molecular identifiers were affixed to single, distinct cDNA molecules. TCRdb used MiXCR to reprocess the 5' RACE reads, holding one entry per CDR3 protein. Seen here are 37,000 or so distinct CDR3 sequences, approximately 5.9% observed once, and the top ten hold about 5.1%. This clonotype was seen ten or more times. Its antigen is not known. This TCR derives from an adult who was a healthcare worker with PCR-confirmed SARS-CoV-2 infection or an uninfected control (not recorded which). The chain is built from TRBV7-9 and TRBJ1-3; tentatively, D is TRBD1 (5 bases). The material sequenced was whole blood. The CDR3 DNA reads as TGTGCCAGCAGCTCGCTAAGGGGATGGCCCACCATATATTTT. Residues: CASSSLRGWPTIYF. The full variable domain, with the rest looked up from reference TRBV7-9 and TRBJ1-3, is DTGVSQNPRHKITKRGQNVTFRCDPISEHNRLYWYRQTLGQGPEFLTYFQNEAQLEKSRLLSDRFSAERPKGSFSTLEIQRTEQGDSAMYLCASSSLRGWPTIYFGEGSWLTVV.